This TCR beta chain was observed in a study of shared clonotypes between healthy human individuals. Across the whole study: Each donor's CD8 memory used one plate, CD8 naive two, each CD4 subset three.

CDR1 LGHNA and CDR2 YNFKEQ come from the germline V gene. Trimming took 1 base from V and 5 from J, leaving 11 bases between them. The CDR3 is 14 residues long. About this clone itself: Its specificity is unknown.

Whole-study findings and limits: Sampling was confined to blood; repertoires within tissues likely differ.

TCRdb keeps only in-frame clones here, not all; method: immunoSEQ multiplex PCR. The table lists a few million clones, 85% to 95% of them singletons. The chain uses TRBV4-2 and TRBJ1-1; possible D gene TRBD1, 5 bases. The sequence came from a man in his late teens or twenties in good health. Some clones in this sample may be carry-over from other donors' samples. Source material: naive CD4+ T cells from PBMCs. Subset of the sample: CD45RA+ positively selected. Here the CDR3 reads CASSQVAGHTEAFF. The CDR3 DNA is TGTGCCAGCAGCCAAGTGGCAGGGCATACTGAAGCTTTCTTT.